These 4 T cell receptor beta chains were all obtained from the same sample, sequenced in a study of vaccination and CD4 T cells after COVID-19. No antigens are known for them. Researchers used the Oncomine TCR Beta short-read assay to sequence DNA from cultured CD4+ T cells. TCRdb passed the PCR reads through MiXCR, listing each CDR3 protein once. The sample shows some 16,000 distinct CDR3 sequences, 30% to 45% of them seen only once. Treatment denoted: approximately 10-day PBMC culture with coronavirus spike peptide pools or control peptides (ViraFEST assay). The sample comprised cultured CD4+ T cells from blood. Every receptor here comes from a human donor with COVID-19.

The chain recombines TRBV28 with TRBJ1-5, with a tentative D call TRBD1 (6 bases). The germline gives CDR1 MDHEN, CDR2 SYDVKM. Trimming cost V 6 bases and J 7 bases, with 16 bases left between them. This CDR3 is built from 14 residues. CDR3 DNA: TGTGCCAGCAGGACGAACAGGGAGCCACAGCCCCAGCATTTT. This translates into CASRTNREPQPQHF. Full variable domain (missing parts from reference TRBV28 and TRBJ1-5): DVKVTQSSRYLVKRTGEKVFLECVQDMDHENMFWYRQDPGLGLRLIYFSYDVKMKEKGDIPEGYSVSREKKERFSLILESASTNQTSMYLCASRTNREPQPQHFGDGTRLSIL.

V usage is TRBV11-3 and J usage is TRBJ2-1; 11 bases are a match to TRBD2. Germline loops: CDR1 SGHNT, CDR2 YENEEA. This CDR3 spans 18 amino acids. V lost 0 bases to trimming and J lost 5 bases; unmatched junction nucleotides: 9. In nucleotides, the CDR3 is TGTGCCAGCAGCTTAGACTGGAGGGGACTAGCGGATCACAATGAGCAGTTCTTC. This encodes CASSLDWRGLADHNEQFF.

Only a few counts were recorded for this clonotype. This chain links TRBV20-1 with TRBJ1-1; no reliable D call. Looked up from germline, CDR1 is DFQATT and CDR2 is SNEGSKA (reference sequence). Trimming took 0 bases from V and 5 from J, leaving 13 bases between them. The CDR3 is made up of 14 amino acids. CDR3 in DNA: TGCAGTGCTAGAGATCTTAGGTCGGGGACTGAAGCTTTCTTT. Protein sequence: CSARDLRSGTEAFF.

The V and J genes are TRBV27 and TRBJ2-2; D may be TRBD1 or TRBD2 (5 bases each). Trimming left V 6 bases short and J 0 bases short, with 14 bases between. The length of the CDR3 is 16 residues. Germline CDR1 is MNHEY and CDR2 is SMNVEV (reference sequence). Here the CDR3 reads CASRRSQDSNTGELFF. The CDR3 DNA reads TGTGCCAGCAGACGCTCACAGGACTCGAACACCGGGGAGCTGTTTTTT.